This T cell receptor (beta chain) came from a study of cytomegalovirus exposure and HLA in healthy donors. Profiling relied on immunoSEQ multiplex PCR, and the TCRdb table lists in-frame clones only, not all of them. In the table there are 65,000 to 95,000 clones, roughly 93% of which are singletons. This CDR3 contains 16 residues. The V and J ends lost 1 base and 2 bases, in that order; junction bases with no gene match: 7. Germline V gene sequence: CDR1 SQVTM, CDR2 ANQGSEA. This rearrangement joins TRBV29-1 to TRBJ1-4; 7 bases fit TRBD1. This receptor was obtained from a woman in her 30s in good health and CMV-seronegative. The sample was PBMCs. This CDR3 is CSVEGVQGKTNEKLFF. The CDR3 nucleotides are TGCAGCGTTGAAGGCGTACAGGGGAAGACTAATGAAAAACTGTTTTTT.